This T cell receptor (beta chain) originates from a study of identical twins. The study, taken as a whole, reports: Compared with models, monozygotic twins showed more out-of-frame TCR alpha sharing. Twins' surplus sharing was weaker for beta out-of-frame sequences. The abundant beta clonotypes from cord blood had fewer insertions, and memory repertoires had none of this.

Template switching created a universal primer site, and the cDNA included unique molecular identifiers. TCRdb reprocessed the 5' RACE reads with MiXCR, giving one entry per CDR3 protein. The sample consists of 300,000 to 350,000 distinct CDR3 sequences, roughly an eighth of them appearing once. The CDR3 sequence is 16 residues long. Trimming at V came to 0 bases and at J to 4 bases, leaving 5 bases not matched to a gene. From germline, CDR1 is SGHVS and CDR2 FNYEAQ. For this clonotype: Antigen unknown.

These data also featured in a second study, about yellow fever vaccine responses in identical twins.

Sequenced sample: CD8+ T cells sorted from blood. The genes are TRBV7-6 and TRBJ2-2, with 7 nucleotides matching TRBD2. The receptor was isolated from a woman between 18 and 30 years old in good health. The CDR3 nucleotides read TGTGCCAGCAGCTTAGCGCTTGGCGGGAGCACCGGGGAGCTGTTTTTT. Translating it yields CASSLALGGSTGELFF. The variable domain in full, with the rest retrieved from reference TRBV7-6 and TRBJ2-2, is GAGVSQSPRYKVTKRGQDVALRCDPISGHVSLYWYRQALGQGPEFLTYFNYEAQQDKSGLPNDRFSAERPEGSISTLTIQRTEQRDSAMYRCASSLALGGSTGELFFGEGSRLTVL.